This TCR beta chain emerged from a study of T cells in Graves' hyperthyroidism and ophthalmopathy (dated by TCRdb to the late 2010s). As for the study more broadly: Peripheral blood samples were taken at initial diagnosis, before any treatment was given. In six Graves' hyperthyroidism patients, the study also compared T-cell repertoires from thyroid tissue with T-cell repertoires from blood. The 100 or so discovery patients were randomly divided into training and test sets at a 7:3 ratio. To identify TCR V-J signatures that set the groups apart, the researchers used a discovery cohort of about a hundred patients, made up of under 50 with Graves' ophthalmopathy and 57 with stable Graves' hyperthyroidism. Prospective prediction of ophthalmopathy was tested in an independent validation cohort of some 19 hyperthyroidism patients and 15 to 17 patients who later progressed to ophthalmopathy. After blood sampling, hyperthyroidism patients were treated with methimazole at a starting dose of 30 mg daily, and ophthalmopathy patients were treated with high-dose intravenous methylprednisolone. TCR Vbeta CDR3 sequencing of 120 to 150 peripheral blood samples (under 45 ophthalmopathy, approximately 80 hyperthyroidism and roughly 17 progressor patients) is reported in the paper.

The CDR1 and CDR2 encoded by the germline V gene (reference sequence) are SEHNR and FQNEAQ. The CDR3 spans 12 residues, from the cysteine through the phenylalanine. The only DNA kept is the CDR3, 36 bases in frame from the first base. A patient counted as having stable Graves' hyperthyroidism if no progression to ophthalmopathy occurred over 18 months of follow-up. Hyperthyroidism patients were newly diagnosed, with disease duration under 2 months, and aged 18 to 65 years. Exclusion was applied to patients with uncontrolled infections, other autoimmune diseases, pregnancy or lactation. Diagnoses were established on the basis of clinical symptoms, serum thyroxine and TRAb, thyroid ultrasound, and orbital computed tomography. Ficoll-Paque density gradient centrifugation was used to isolate PBMCs from approximately 10 ml of fresh peripheral blood. Total RNA was extracted using Trizol reagent, and RNA quality was assessed on an Agilent 2100 Bioanalyzer.

Comments on this clonotype: Its recognized antigen is unknown. This clone may be a read error of a much larger clone one base away.

The TCR beta CDR3 regions were amplified from RNA transcripts. For the first round of RT-PCR on the TCR CDR3, the HTBI primer set was used together with the Qiagen OneStep RT-PCR kit. Libraries were constructed in a second round of multiplex PCR, after which size selection and purification were carried out. Sequencing of the libraries was done on an Illumina HiSeq2000 using paired-end 100 bp reads. The study's processing was this. Raw data were processed with SOAPnuke, discarding reads with adapters, uncalled bases, mean Phred below 15, or no exact constant-primer or identifier match. COPE v1.2.5 was used to merge the high-quality paired reads, and each unique nucleotide sequence was defined as a clonotype. MiTCR v1.1 was used to align clonotypes to the IMGT TRBV, TRBD and TRBJ reference segments. The analysis was restricted to V-J combinations with a frequency above 0.0001, which together covered roughly 99% of the repertoires. A TCS score was defined as the ratio between F50 (clonal expansion) and ExV (chaos), using BLOSUM62-based TCRdist between CDR3 peptides within each V-J. Welch's t-statistics and random forest reduced 450 to 600 V-J features to about 12, which were used in a naive Bayes classifier (R e1071). The Morisita-Horn index was used to measure how similar the thyroid and blood repertoires were. TCRdb reprocessing: public reads trimmed at Q25 with fastp, clones called with MiXCR, in-frame beta chains kept. Records with the same CDR3 protein are collapsed into one entry carrying the most frequent genes and DNA. TCRdb's processing, not the authors' own work, is the source of the V and J calls. The sample table lists about 680,000 distinct CDR3 sequences, 30% to 40% of them with a count of one. Clones ranked in the top ten supply around a third of the sample.

Summary of the overall study and its limitations: In validation, the model predicted progression to ophthalmopathy with around 71% sensitivity and around 72% specificity, a median of about 6.7 months before onset. A 13 V-J signature model separated ophthalmopathy from stable hyperthyroidism, with approximately 86% sensitivity and around 84% specificity in cross-validation and 80%/75% in testing. Sample size was not statistically predetermined, and investigators were not blinded to group allocation. Most expanded thyroid clonotypes (frequency above 0.001) were also found in blood, which suggests that blood repertoires may mirror thyroid immune responses.

The source is a woman between 40 and 50 years old with Graves' hyperthyroidism. What was sequenced was blood. The sequence joins TRBV7-9 to TRBJ2-7; TRBD1 matches 8 bases in the middle. The DNA sequence follows: TGTGCCGGCAGCGTCGACAGGGGTTCGTTGTACTTC. Its coded protein is CAGSVDRGSLYF. Reference TRBV7-9 and TRBJ2-7 proteins supply the regions before and after the CDR3; the full variable domain is: DTGVSQNPRHKITKRGQNVTFRCDPISEHNRLYWYRQTLGQGPEFLTYFQNEAQLEKSRLLSDRFSAERPKGSFSTLEIQRTEQGDSAMYLCAGSVDRGSLYFGPGTRLTVT.